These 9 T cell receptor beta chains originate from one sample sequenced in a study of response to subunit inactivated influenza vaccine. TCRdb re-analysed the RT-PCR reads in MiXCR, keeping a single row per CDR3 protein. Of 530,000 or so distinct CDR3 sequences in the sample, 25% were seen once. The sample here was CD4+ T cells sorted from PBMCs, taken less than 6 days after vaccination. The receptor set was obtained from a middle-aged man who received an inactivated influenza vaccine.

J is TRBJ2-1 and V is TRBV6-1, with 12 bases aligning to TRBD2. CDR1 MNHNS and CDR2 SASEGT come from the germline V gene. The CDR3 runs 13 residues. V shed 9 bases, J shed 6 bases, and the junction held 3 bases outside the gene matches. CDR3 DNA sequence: TGTGCCAGTCTAGCGGGAGGGAGCAATGAGCAGTTCTTC. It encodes CASLAGGSNEQFF.

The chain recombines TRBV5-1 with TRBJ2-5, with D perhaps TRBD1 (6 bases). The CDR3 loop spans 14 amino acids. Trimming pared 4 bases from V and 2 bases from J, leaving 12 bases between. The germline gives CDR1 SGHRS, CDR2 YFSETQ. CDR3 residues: CASSPGQIQETQYF. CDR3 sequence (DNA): TGCGCCAGCAGCCCCGGACAGATACAAGAGACCCAGTACTTC.

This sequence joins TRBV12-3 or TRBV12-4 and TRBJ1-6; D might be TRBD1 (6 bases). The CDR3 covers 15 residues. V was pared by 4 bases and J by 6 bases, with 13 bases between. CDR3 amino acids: CASSSGGTRNSPLHF. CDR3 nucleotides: TGTGCCAGCAGTTCCGGCGGGACACGTAATTCACCCCTCCACTTT.

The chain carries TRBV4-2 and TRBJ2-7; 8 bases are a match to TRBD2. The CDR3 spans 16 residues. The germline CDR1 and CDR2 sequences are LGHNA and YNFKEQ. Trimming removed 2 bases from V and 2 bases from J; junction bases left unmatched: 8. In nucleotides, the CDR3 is TGTGCCAGCAGCCAATTGGAGGGAGCGGGGGCCTACGAGCAGTACTTC. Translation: CASSQLEGAGAYEQYF.

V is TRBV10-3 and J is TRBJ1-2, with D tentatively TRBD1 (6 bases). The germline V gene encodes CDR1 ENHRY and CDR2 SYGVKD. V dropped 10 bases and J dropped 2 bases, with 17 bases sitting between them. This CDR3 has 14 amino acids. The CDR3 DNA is TGTGCCACCTGGTCACAGGGTTTAAACTATGGCTACACCTTC. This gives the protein CATWSQGLNYGYTF.

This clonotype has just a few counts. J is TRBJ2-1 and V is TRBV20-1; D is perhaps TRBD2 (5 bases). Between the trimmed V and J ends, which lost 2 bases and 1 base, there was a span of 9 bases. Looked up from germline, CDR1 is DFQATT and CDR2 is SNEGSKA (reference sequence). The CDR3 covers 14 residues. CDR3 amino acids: CSARLAGSYNEQFF. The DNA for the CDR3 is TGCAGTGCTAGACTAGCCGGTTCCTACAATGAGCAGTTCTTC.

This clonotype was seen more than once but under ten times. This chain's CDR3 is CAISESYSPLHF. CDR3 nucleotide sequence: TGTGCCATCAGTGAGTCCTATTCACCCCTCCACTTT. This sequence joins TRBV10-3 and TRBJ1-6; D is unclear. The CDR3 length is 12 residues. Trimming removed 0 bases at V and 8 bases at J, with 2 bases between. Germline CDR1 reads ENHRY; CDR2 reads SYGVKD.

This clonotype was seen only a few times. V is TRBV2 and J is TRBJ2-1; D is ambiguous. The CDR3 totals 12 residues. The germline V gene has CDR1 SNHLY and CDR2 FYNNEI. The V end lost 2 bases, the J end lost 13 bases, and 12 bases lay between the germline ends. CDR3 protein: CASSEIGGDQFF. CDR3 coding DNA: TGTGCCAGCAGTGAAATCGGCGGAGACCAGTTCTTC.

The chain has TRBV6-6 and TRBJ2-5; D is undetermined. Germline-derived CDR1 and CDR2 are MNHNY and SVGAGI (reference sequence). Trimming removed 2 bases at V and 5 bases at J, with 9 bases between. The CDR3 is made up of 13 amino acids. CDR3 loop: CASSYPPGETQYF. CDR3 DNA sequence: TGTGCCAGCAGTTACCCTCCGGGCGAGACCCAGTACTTC.